This T cell receptor beta chain was documented in a study of quantifying T cell responses using KT2 cells. At the level of the study: Reverse transcription used primers in the TCR alpha and beta constant regions. Estimated efficiency of the T4 ligation step was above 9% under optimum conditions.

Germline V CDR1 and CDR2: GTSNPN, SVGIG (reference sequence). Trimming shortened V by 1 base and J by 0 bases, and 11 bases separated the two germline ends. The CDR3 runs to 15 residues. An oligo carrying a UMI was ligated to the cDNA 3' end. An equimolar mix of RC1.1 and RC1.2 primed the beta chain across TRBC1 and TRBC2. TCRdb redid the calling of the UMI-ligation and nested PCR reads with MiXCR, one entry per CDR3 protein. The data hold 40,000 to 50,000 distinct CDR3 sequences, with more than 15% observed a single time. The TCR was taken from a human donor. The specimen sequenced was PBMCs spiked with cells of the T cell clone KT2. The chain employs TRBV30 and TRBJ2-3, with TRBD1 as a possible D gene (5 bases). The CDR3 DNA sequence: TGTGCCTGGAGTGGCCAGGGTACTAGCACAGATACGCAGTATTTT. Residues: CAWSGQGTSTDTQYF.